The 16 T cell receptor beta chains listed next were all sequenced from one sample in a study of blood T cell repertoires in COVID-19. Only in-frame clones appear in the TCRdb table, and some are missing; sequencing was by immunoSEQ multiplex PCR. The data hold 30,000 or so clones, with about four fifths observed a single time. The sequenced material came from peripheral blood. These receptor sequences come from a man aged 80 or over with active COVID-19.

This chain uses TRBV30 with TRBJ2-5, with 7 positions matching TRBD1. The V segment lost 2 bases and the J segment 4 bases; nucleotides outside the gene matches: 10. The CDR3 sequence is 15 residues long. The germline CDR1 and CDR2 sequences are GTSNPN and SVGIG (reference sequence). CDR3 protein: CAWSSKGAKLETQYF. The CDR3 DNA follows: TGTGCCTGGAGTTCGAAGGGGGCTAAATTAGAGACCCAGTACTTC.

This clone was observed once. The chain carries TRBV2 and TRBJ1-2, with TRBD1 matching over 8 bases. This CDR3 comprises 14 residues. Germline V CDR1 and CDR2: SNHLY, FYNNEI. V shed 0 bases and J 8 bases; nucleotides not matched to a gene: 5. The CDR3 spells CASSEAMAGGGYTF. The CDR3 coding sequence is TGTGCCAGCAGTGAAGCGATGGCAGGGGGCGGCTACACCTTC.

The V gene is TRBV7-9, the J gene TRBJ1-5, with D hard to call. Germline V gene lookup returns CDR1 SEHNR and CDR2 FQNEAQ (reference sequence). CDR3 size: 14 residues. Trimming removed 3 bases from V and 2 bases from J, with 8 bases in between. Here the CDR3 DNA reads TGTGCCAGCAGCTTTTCTTCTGGCAATCAGCCCCAGCATTTT. Encoded protein: CASSFSSGNQPQHF.

J is TRBJ2-3 and V is TRBV6-5; possible D gene TRBD2, 5 bases. Germline CDR1 is MNHEY and CDR2 is SVGAGI. V shed 7 bases and J shed 1 base, with 9 bases lying between them. The CDR3 sequence is 13 residues long. Written as DNA, the CDR3 is TGTGCCAGCACCCGGCGGGGCACAGATACGCAGTATTTT. It translates to CASTRRGTDTQYF.

V is TRBV9 and J is TRBJ1-2, with 8 bases aligning to TRBD1. Unmatched junction bases numbered 15, after V lost 0 bases and J lost 8 bases. The CDR3 runs 17 residues. From germline, CDR1 is SGDLS and CDR2 YYNGEE. DNA of the CDR3: TGTGCCAGCAGCGTAGGAGGAAGGGGTCAGGGGGCAAAGGGCTACACCTTC. Translated, it gives CASSVGGRGQGAKGYTF.

This clone appeared a few times. The J gene is TRBJ1-1, the V gene TRBV7-9; D may be TRBD1 (5 bases). From germline, CDR1 is SEHNR and CDR2 FQNEAQ (reference sequence). CDR3 length equals 14 residues. V was shortened by 3 bases and J by 2 bases, with 10 bases between the two germline ends. The chain's CDR3 is CASSFLDSNTEAFF. CDR3 coding DNA: TGTGCCAGCAGCTTCCTAGACAGCAACACTGAAGCTTTCTTT. The entire variable domain, with the rest obtained from reference TRBV7-9 and TRBJ1-1, is as follows: DTGVSQNPRHKITKRGQNVTFRCDPISEHNRLYWYRQTLGQGPEFLTYFQNEAQLEKSRLLSDRFSAERPKGSFSTLEIQRTEQGDSAMYLCASSFLDSNTEAFFGQGTRLTVV.

The CDR3 loop reads CASSRRGKGNYGYTF. The CDR3 DNA reads TGTGCCAGCAGCAGGCGAGGGAAAGGTAACTATGGCTACACCTTC. The chain recombines TRBV21-1 with TRBJ1-2. TRBV21-1 is a pseudogene locus. This CDR3 contains 15 residues.

The chain carries TRBV5-6 and TRBJ1-3, with D possibly matching TRBD1 (5 bases). The CDR3 consists of 17 residues. V lost 1 base, J lost 1 base, and 15 bases lay in between. CDR1 SGHDT and CDR2 YYEEEE come from the germline V gene. CDR3 amino acids: CASSLFDREGSGNTIYF. DNA for the CDR3: TGTGCCAGCAGCTTGTTTGACAGAGAAGGATCTGGAAACACCATATATTTT.

J is TRBJ1-3 and V is TRBV6-5; 8 bases agree with TRBD1. V lost 6 bases to trimming and J lost 0 bases; unmatched junction nucleotides: 4. Germline lookup yields CDR1 MNHEY and CDR2 SVGAGI. This CDR3 has 15 residues. For the CDR3, the DNA is TGTGCCAGCAGCACTACAGGGGGCTCTGGAAACACCATATATTTT. Its protein product is CASSTTGGSGNTIYF.

This chain uses TRBV4-1 with TRBJ2-3; D may be TRBD1 (5 bases). The CDR3 loop spans 13 amino acids. With 5 bases removed from V and 5 bases from J, the gap between germline ends came to 11 bases. Germline assignment: CDR1 MGHRA and CDR2 YSYEKL. CDR3 in amino acids: CASSLSRVDTQYF. The CDR3 nucleotides are TGCGCCAGCAGCTTATCCAGGGTAGATACGCAGTATTTT.

V usage is TRBV4-2 and J usage is TRBJ2-7; 11 bases line up with TRBD2. Losses at the gene ends were 0 bases for V and 7 bases for J; bases not matched to a gene: 5. CDR1 is LGHNA, CDR2 YNFKEQ, per germline. The CDR3 totals 15 residues. The CDR3 region has the DNA TGTGCCAGCAGCCAAGATAGCGGGGGGGCGTCTGAGCAGTACTTC. Translated, it gives CASSQDSGGASEQYF.

V usage is TRBV5-1 and J usage is TRBJ2-7; 11 nucleotides agree with TRBD2. The CDR3 extends over 14 amino acids. V shed 4 bases and J 4 bases; nucleotides not matched to a gene: 4. The germline V gene has CDR1 SGHRS and CDR2 YFSETQ. CDR3 region: CASSLAGGLYEQYF. CDR3 in DNA: TGCGCCAGCAGCCTAGCGGGGGGTTTGTACGAGCAGTACTTC.

This clone was seen just once. This chain connects TRBV3-1 (or the pseudogene TRBV3-2) to TRBJ1-5; D possibly corresponds to TRBD1 (6 bases). Trimming took off 0 bases at V and 9 bases at J, with 12 bases between the two ends. Germline V gene data show CDR1 as LGHDT and CDR2 as YNNKEL (reference sequence). This CDR3 is built from 14 residues. CDR3 region: CASSQDRGMGPQHF. For the CDR3, the DNA is TGTGCCAGCAGCCAAGATAGGGGGATGGGGCCCCAGCATTTT.

The V and J genes are TRBV24-1 and TRBJ2-1; 7 bases are a match to TRBD2. The V and J ends lost 3 bases and 5 bases, in that order; junction bases with no gene match: 6. The V gene's germline CDR1 is KGHDR and CDR2 SFDVKD. The CDR3 sequence is 15 residues long. The CDR3, as DNA: TGTGCCACCAGTGATCCCAAGCGGGGAGACAATGAGCAGTTCTTC. This gives the protein CATSDPKRGDNEQFF.

This chain uses TRBV7-9 with TRBJ2-1; 11 bases match TRBD1. Trimming at V came to 5 bases and at J to 1 base, leaving 4 bases not matched to a gene. Germline V gene lookup returns CDR1 SEHNR and CDR2 FQNEAQ (reference sequence). This CDR3 has 16 amino acids. The CDR3 DNA is TGTGCCAGCAGCGGACAGGGGGCTCGGTCCTACAATGAGCAGTTCTTC. It codes for CASSGQGARSYNEQFF.

The V call is TRBV6-5, the J call TRBJ1-1; D gene uncertain. Germline CDR1 and CDR2: MNHEY and SVGAGI. V was cut by 10 bases and J by 0 bases, with 9 bases left in between. This CDR3 contains 12 residues. The CDR3 region has the DNA TGTGCCACCGCCAGATTGAACACTGAAGCTTTCTTT. Its translation is CATARLNTEAFF.